This T cell receptor (beta chain) stems from a study of cytomegalovirus exposure and HLA in healthy donors. Study-level findings and limits: With high specificity and sensitivity, the classifier reportedly diagnosed cytomegalovirus status.

60 Vbeta and 13 Jbeta primers were used in PCR. Method: immunoSEQ multiplex PCR; TCRdb's copy keeps in-frame clones and lacks some. The repertoire table contains 180,000 or so clones. A word on this clone: Its matching antigen is unknown.

The CDR3 covers 14 residues. Germline CDR1 SGHTS, CDR2 YDEGEE. Between the trimmed V and J ends, which lost 2 bases and 7 bases, there was a span of 10 bases. This TCR was recovered from a woman aged 18-30 years in good health and CMV-seropositive. The sample consisted of PBMCs. The chain employs TRBV5-8 and TRBJ1-6; no clear D gene. The CDR3 coding sequence is TGTGCCAGCAGCTTAGCGAGGGAAAATTCACCCCTCCACTTT. Protein product: CASSLARENSPLHF.